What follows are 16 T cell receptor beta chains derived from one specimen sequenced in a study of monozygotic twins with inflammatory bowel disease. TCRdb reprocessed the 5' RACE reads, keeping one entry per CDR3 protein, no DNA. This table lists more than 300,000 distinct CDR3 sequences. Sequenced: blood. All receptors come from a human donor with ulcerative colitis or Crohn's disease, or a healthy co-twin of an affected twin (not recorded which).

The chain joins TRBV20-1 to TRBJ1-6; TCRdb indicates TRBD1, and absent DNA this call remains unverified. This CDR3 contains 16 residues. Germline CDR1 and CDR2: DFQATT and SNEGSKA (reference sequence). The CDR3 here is CSAFPGQSSYNSPLHF.

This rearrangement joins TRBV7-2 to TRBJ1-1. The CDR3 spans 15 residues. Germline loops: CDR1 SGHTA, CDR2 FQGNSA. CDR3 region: CASSLAETLNTEAFF.

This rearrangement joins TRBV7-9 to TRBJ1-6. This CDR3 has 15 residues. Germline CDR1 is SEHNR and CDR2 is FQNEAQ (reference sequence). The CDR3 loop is CASRAAGSVGSPLHF.

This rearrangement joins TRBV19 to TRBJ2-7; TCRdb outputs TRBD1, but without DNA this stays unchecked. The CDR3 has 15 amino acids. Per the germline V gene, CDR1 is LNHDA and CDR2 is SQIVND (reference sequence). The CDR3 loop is CASSKTGTGTYEQYF.

CDR3 in amino acids: CASSPTAGGGTYEQYF. V and J are TRBV3-1 and TRBJ2-7; TCRdb lists TRBD2, though no DNA is available to test this call. Germline loops: CDR1 LGHDT, CDR2 YNNKEL (reference sequence). The CDR3 has 16 amino acids.

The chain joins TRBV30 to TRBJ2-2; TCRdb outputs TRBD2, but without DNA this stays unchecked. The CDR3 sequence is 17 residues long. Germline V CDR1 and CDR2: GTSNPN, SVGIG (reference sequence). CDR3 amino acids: CAWSVLLAGRNTGELFF.

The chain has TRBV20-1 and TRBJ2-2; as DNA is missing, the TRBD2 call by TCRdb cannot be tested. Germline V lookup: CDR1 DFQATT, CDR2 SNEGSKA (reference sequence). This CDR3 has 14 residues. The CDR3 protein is CSARQGGYIGELFF.

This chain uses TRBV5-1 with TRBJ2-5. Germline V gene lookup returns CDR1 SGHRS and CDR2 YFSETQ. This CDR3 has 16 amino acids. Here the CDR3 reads CASSLVLADLKETQYF.

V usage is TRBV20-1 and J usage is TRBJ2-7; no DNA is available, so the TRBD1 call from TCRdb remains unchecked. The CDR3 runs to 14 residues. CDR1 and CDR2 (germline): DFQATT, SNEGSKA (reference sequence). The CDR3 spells CSARPDRRFYEQYF.

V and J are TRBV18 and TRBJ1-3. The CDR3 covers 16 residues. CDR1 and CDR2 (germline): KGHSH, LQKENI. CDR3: CASSPPTGMSGNTIYF.

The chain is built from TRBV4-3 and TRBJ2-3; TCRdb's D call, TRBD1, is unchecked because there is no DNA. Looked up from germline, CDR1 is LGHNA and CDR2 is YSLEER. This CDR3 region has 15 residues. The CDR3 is CASSQEGVGTDTQYF.

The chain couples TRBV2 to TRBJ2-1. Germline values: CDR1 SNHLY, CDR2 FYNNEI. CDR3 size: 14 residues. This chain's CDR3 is CASVRESFYNEQFF.

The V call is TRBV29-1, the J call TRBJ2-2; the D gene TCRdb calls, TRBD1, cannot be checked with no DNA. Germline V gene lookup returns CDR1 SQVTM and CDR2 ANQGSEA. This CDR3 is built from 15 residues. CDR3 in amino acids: CSVEDHLGAVGELFF.

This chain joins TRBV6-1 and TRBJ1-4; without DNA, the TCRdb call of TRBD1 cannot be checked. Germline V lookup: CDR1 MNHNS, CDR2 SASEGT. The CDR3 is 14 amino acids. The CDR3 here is CASTAGGRNEKLFF.

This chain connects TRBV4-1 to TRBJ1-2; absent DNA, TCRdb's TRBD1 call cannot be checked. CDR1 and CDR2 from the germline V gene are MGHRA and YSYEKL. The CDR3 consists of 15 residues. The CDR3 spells CASSQDGTVSYGYTF.

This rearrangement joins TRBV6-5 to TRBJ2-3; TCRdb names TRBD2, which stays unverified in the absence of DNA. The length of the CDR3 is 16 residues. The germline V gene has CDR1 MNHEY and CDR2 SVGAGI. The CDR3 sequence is CASNSLAGVNTDTQYF.